The clone carrying this T cell receptor beta chain was seen just once. The data belong to a study of blood T cell repertoires in COVID-19. Across the study: In each case, the material was cDNA or gDNA derived from T cells, B-cell-depleted T cells, or PBMCs.

Everyone who took part was roughly 18 to 89 years old, and they came from about 25 US areas. Cohorts were based on clinical histories the participants reported. Recovered status applied to Cohort 3 donors who had two consecutive negative PCRs. It also applied to those with clearance or with symptom resolution. Assay used: immunoSEQ multiplex PCR; TCRdb lists only in-frame clones, some missing. The repertoire holds 200,000 to 250,000 clones, with 85% as singletons. The source material was PBMCs or T cells enriched from blood (not recorded which). This receptor was obtained from a man in his forties who had recovered from COVID-19.

CDR3 residues: CASSLSHSIIEQYF. The CDR3 bases are TGCGCCAGCAGCTTGTCGCACAGCATAATAGAGCAGTACTTC. The chain joins TRBV5-1 to TRBJ2-7; D not certain. The CDR3 sequence is 14 residues long. The V end was cut by 1 base, the J end by 7 bases, with 15 bases between. The V gene's germline CDR1 is SGHRS and CDR2 YFSETQ.